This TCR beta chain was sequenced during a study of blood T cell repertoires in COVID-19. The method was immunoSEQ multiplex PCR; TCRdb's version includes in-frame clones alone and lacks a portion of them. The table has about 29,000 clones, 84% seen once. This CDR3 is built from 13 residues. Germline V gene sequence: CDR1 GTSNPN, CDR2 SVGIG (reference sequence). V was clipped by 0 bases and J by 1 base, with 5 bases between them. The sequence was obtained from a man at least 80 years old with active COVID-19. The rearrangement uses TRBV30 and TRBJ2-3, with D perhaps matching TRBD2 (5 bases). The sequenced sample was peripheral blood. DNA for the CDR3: TGTGCCTGGAGTGTCGGGGGCACAGATACGCAGTATTTT. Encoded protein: CAWSVGGTDTQYF.